These 26 T cell receptor beta chains were sequenced from one sample in a study of T cells in Graves' hyperthyroidism and ophthalmopathy. Using RNA transcripts as the source, TCR beta CDR3 regions were amplified. Researchers ran a first-round RT-PCR on the TCR CDR3 using the HTBI primer set. TCRdb redid the calling of the multiplex PCR reads with MiXCR, one entry per CDR3 protein. The sample holds 500,000 to 550,000 distinct CDR3 sequences, less than 25% seen once. Material for sequencing was blood. The source is a man aged 18 to 29 with Graves' hyperthyroidism.

The chain uses TRBV20-1 and TRBJ2-3; D tentatively reads TRBD1 or TRBD2 (6 bases each). Germline CDR1 DFQATT, CDR2 SNEGSKA (reference sequence). The V end lost 6 bases, the J end lost 0 bases, and 13 bases lay between the germline ends. The CDR3 covers 14 residues. CDR3 sequence: CSAGRGLSTDTQYF. The CDR3 nucleotides read TGCAGTGCGGGCCGGGGGCTCAGCACAGATACGCAGTATTTT.

This clonotype was found many times. The chain couples TRBV6-5 to TRBJ1-2; D might be TRBD1 (5 bases). Germline-derived CDR1 and CDR2 are MNHEY and SVGAGI. The CDR3 has 13 amino acids. The V end was cut by 6 bases, the J end by 3 bases, with 11 bases between. Here the CDR3 reads CASSYGTDYGYTF. DNA of the CDR3: TGTGCCAGCAGCTACGGGACGGACTATGGCTACACCTTC.

This clonotype was observed many times. The rearrangement uses TRBV6-5 and TRBJ1-1; TRBD1 might be the D (5 bases). V was clipped by 2 bases and J by 4 bases, with 8 bases between them. The germline V gene has CDR1 MNHEY and CDR2 SVGAGI. The CDR3 runs to 13 residues. The CDR3 loop is CASSYRGATEAFF. CDR3 DNA sequence: TGTGCCAGCAGTTACCGAGGGGCCACTGAAGCTTTCTTT.

This clonotype showed up many times. This CDR3 reads CASRPWTGGASPLEAFF. CDR3 in DNA: TGTGCCAGCAGACCCTGGACAGGGGGCGCCTCCCCATTGGAAGCTTTCTTT. The V call is TRBV2, the J call TRBJ1-1, with TRBD1 matching 11 bases. The CDR3 covers 17 residues. Trimming took 6 bases from V and 8 from J; bases not matched to a gene: 17. Germline CDR1 reads SNHLY; CDR2 reads FYNNEI.

In this sample, this clonotype turned up many times. This sequence joins TRBV20-1 and TRBJ2-5; TRBD2 matches at 12 bases. This CDR3 comprises 15 residues. The V and J ends lost 0 bases and 5 bases, in that order; junction bases with no gene match: 4. Germline V gives CDR1 DFQATT, CDR2 SNEGSKA (reference sequence). CDR3 coding DNA: TGCAGTGCTAGAGACCCTAGCGGGGGGGGGGAGACCCAGTACTTC. It codes for CSARDPSGGGETQYF.

The table lists this clonotype with many counts. The CDR3: CAKPGETNYGYTF. Written as DNA, the CDR3 is TGTGCCAAACCAGGGGAAACTAACTATGGCTACACCTTC. This rearrangement joins TRBV2 to TRBJ1-2; D may be TRBD1 (6 bases). V gave up 10 bases and J gave up 0 bases, with 12 bases separating them. CDR1 is SNHLY and CDR2 is FYNNEI in the germline V gene. The CDR3 covers 13 residues.

This clonotype occurred once. The chain joins TRBV6-1 to TRBJ1-1, with a possible D match to TRBD1 (5 bases). Germline V lookup: CDR1 MNHNS, CDR2 SASEGT. The CDR3 is 12 residues long. The V end was cut by 8 bases, the J end by 6 bases, with 13 bases between. The CDR3 is CASVSGSPEAFF. For the CDR3, the DNA is TGTGCCAGCGTCTCAGGGTCGCCTGAAGCTTTCTTT.

This clonotype was picked up many times. Sequence at one end of the junction differs from germline and may be a read error. V and J are TRBV7-2 and TRBJ2-7; 7 bases match TRBD1. This CDR3 comprises 13 residues. The germline V gene has CDR1 SGHTA and CDR2 FQGNSA. The CDR3 loop is CASSRGQAGERYF. CDR3 DNA sequence: TGTGCCAGCAGCAGAGGACAGGCCGGCGAGCGGTACTTC.

This sequence joins TRBV12-3 or TRBV12-4 and TRBJ2-7, with D unresolved. The CDR3 consists of 13 residues. The V gene lost 6 bases and the J gene lost 3 bases, with 12 bases spanning the gap. The CDR3 region has the DNA TGTGCCAGCAGGTCGGCCCGGTTCTACGAGCAGTACTTC. Its protein is CASRSARFYEQYF.

This clonotype was seen repeatedly, ten times or more. The CDR3 reads CAISERQENSPLHF. The CDR3 DNA sequence: TGTGCCATCAGTGAGCGGCAGGAGAATTCACCCCTCCACTTT. The chain is built from TRBV10-3 and TRBJ1-6, with D hard to call. Germline CDR1 is ENHRY and CDR2 is SYGVKD. V shed 2 bases and J shed 7 bases, with 9 bases lying between them. This CDR3 is 14 amino acids long.

This clonotype was detected many times. This chain uses TRBV6-1 with TRBJ1-1, with D possibly being TRBD1 (5 bases). V was shortened by 3 bases and J by 8 bases, with 10 bases between the two germline ends. Germline V gene data show CDR1 as MNHNS and CDR2 as SASEGT. The CDR3 has 12 residues. The CDR3 DNA reads as TGTGCCAGCAGTGAGCCGGGGCTAGAAGCTTTCTTT. Residues: CASSEPGLEAFF.

This clonotype has a count of ten or more. The rearrangement links TRBV7-3 to TRBJ1-5; D ambiguous. CDR1 and CDR2 (germline): SGHTA, FQGTGA. V was cut by 5 bases and J by 7 bases, with 12 bases left in between. The CDR3 extends over 13 amino acids. CDR3 sequence reads: CASSLTFGQPQHF. The CDR3 DNA follows: TGTGCCAGCAGCCTGACATTTGGCCAGCCCCAGCATTTT.

A few counts support this clonotype. The genes are TRBV3-1 and TRBJ1-5; TRBD1 matches 10 bases. V dropped 1 base and J dropped 2; count of bases not matched to a gene: 2. CDR3 length: 16 residues. The germline V gene encodes CDR1 LGHDT and CDR2 YNNKEL (reference sequence). The CDR3 region has the DNA TGTGCCAGCAGCCAAGGGGACAGGGGTGGCAATCAGCCCCAGCATTTT. It codes for CASSQGDRGGNQPQHF.

J is TRBJ2-4 and V is TRBV7-2; 7 bases match TRBD1. CDR3 length: 14 residues. V shed 3 bases and J 6 bases; nucleotides not matched to a gene: 5. Germline V CDR1 and CDR2: SGHTA, FQGNSA. CDR3 in amino acids: CASSFRTGANIQYF. The DNA for the CDR3 is TGTGCCAGCAGCTTCCGGACAGGCGCAAACATTCAGTACTTC.

Remarks on this clonotype: A junction end diverges from the germline sequence, so it may reflect a read error. The chain combines TRBV9 with TRBJ1-1; D is possibly TRBD1 (5 bases). The germline CDR1 and CDR2 sequences are SGDLS and YYNGEE. The CDR3 spans 13 residues. The CDR3 protein is CASSVGGRTEALF. In DNA form, the CDR3 reads TGTGCCAGCAGCGTCGGGGGTAGGACTGAAGCTCTCTTT.

This clonotype was picked up many times. The rearrangement links TRBV19 to TRBJ1-1; D is unresolved. The germline V and J ends were trimmed by 5 bases and 11 bases, with 9 bases remaining between them. From germline, CDR1 is LNHDA and CDR2 SQIVND (reference sequence). The CDR3 length is 10 residues. CDR3 protein: CASSGVTAFF. As DNA, the CDR3 is TGTGCCAGTAGTGGGGTTACGGCTTTCTTT.

This clonotype was seen ten or more times. The chain carries TRBV11-3 and TRBJ2-7; 8 nucleotides match TRBD2. Germline assignment: CDR1 SGHNT and CDR2 YENEEA. With 8 bases clipped from V and 5 bases from J, the junction kept 5 bases outside the gene matches. The CDR3 has 12 residues. The CDR3 spells CASSGGADEQYF. The CDR3 DNA reads TGTGCCAGCTCGGGAGGGGCAGACGAGCAGTACTTC.

The chain is built from TRBV3-1 and TRBJ2-7; weak D call: TRBD2 (5 bases). Trimming stripped 6 bases from V and 1 base from J, with 13 bases between. The CDR3 has 14 amino acids. CDR1 and CDR2 (germline): LGHDT, YNNKEL (reference sequence). Here the CDR3 reads CASRQIPGSYEQYF. In DNA, the CDR3 is TGTGCCAGCAGGCAAATTCCGGGATCCTACGAGCAGTACTTC.

This clonotype was seen many times. The rearrangement links TRBV12-3 or TRBV12-4 to TRBJ1-1, with a possible D match to TRBD1 (5 bases). With 6 bases removed from V and 0 bases from J, the gap between germline ends came to 8 bases. This CDR3 has 13 residues. The CDR3 DNA sequence: TGTGCCAGCAGAGGGGACTTGAACACTGAAGCTTTCTTT. Translated: CASRGDLNTEAFF.

In this sample, this clonotype turned up many times. The V call is TRBV20-1, the J call TRBJ1-1; D unresolved. The length of the CDR3 is 11 residues. CDR1 and CDR2 (germline): DFQATT, SNEGSKA (reference sequence). Trimming left V 6 bases short and J 1 base short, with 6 bases between. The CDR3 DNA follows: TGCAGTGCATACACGAACACTGAAGCTTTCTTT. Protein product: CSAYTNTEAFF.

This clonotype was picked up many times. V and J are TRBV6-1 and TRBJ1-5; D gene unclear. This CDR3 has 11 amino acids. Trimming left V 11 bases short and J 6 bases short, with 11 bases between. Per the germline V gene, CDR1 is MNHNS and CDR2 is SASEGT. CDR3 loop: CACQGGQPQHF. The CDR3 DNA follows: TGTGCCTGTCAAGGCGGTCAGCCCCAGCATTTT.

Only a few counts were recorded for this clonotype. The chain couples TRBV3-1 to TRBJ1-2; unclear D gene. CDR3 length: 16 amino acids. Germline CDR1 LGHDT, CDR2 YNNKEL (reference sequence). Deletions cut 4 bases from V and 8 bases from J, with 23 bases between. The CDR3 DNA reads TGTGCCAGCAGCCGAAAGGATGTTGGGCTTTGGGGAGGCTACACCTTC. Translating gives CASSRKDVGLWGGYTF.

The table lists this clonotype with a few counts. Here the CDR3 reads CAWTHPNLMNTEAFF. The DNA of the CDR3 is TGTGCCTGGACACACCCGAACCTTATGAACACTGAAGCTTTCTTT. V usage is TRBV30 and J usage is TRBJ1-1; D is uncertain. Trimming cost V 4 bases and J 0 bases, with 15 bases left between them. CDR3 length: 15 residues. In germline, CDR1 is GTSNPN, CDR2 SVGIG (reference sequence).

This clonotype was counted many times. The genes are TRBV6-1 and TRBJ2-7; possibly TRBD1 for D (6 bases). This CDR3 comprises 14 residues. Germline assignment: CDR1 MNHNS and CDR2 SASEGT. Trimming cost V 8 bases and J 4 bases, with 18 bases left between them. CDR3 loop: CASSPRQGTYEQYF. The CDR3 coding sequence is TGTGCCAGCTCACCAAGGCAGGGGACGTACGAGCAGTACTTC.

The chain uses TRBV30 and TRBJ1-1; D remains unclear. The germline gives CDR1 GTSNPN, CDR2 SVGIG (reference sequence). V lost 2 bases and J lost 7, with 8 bases in between. The CDR3 spans 11 residues. This CDR3 is CAWSSLVEAFF. As DNA, the CDR3 is TGTGCCTGGAGTTCACTGGTTGAAGCTTTCTTT.

This clonotype was recorded many times. V and J are TRBV25-1 and TRBJ1-1; D gene unclear. Germline V lookup: CDR1 MGHDK, CDR2 SYGVNS. Trimming cost V 8 bases and J 6 bases, with 19 bases left between them. This CDR3 has 14 amino acids. The CDR3 DNA follows: TGTGCCAGCTCCCAAAAGGTAGGGAGCGCTGAAGCTTTCTTT. This encodes CASSQKVGSAEAFF.